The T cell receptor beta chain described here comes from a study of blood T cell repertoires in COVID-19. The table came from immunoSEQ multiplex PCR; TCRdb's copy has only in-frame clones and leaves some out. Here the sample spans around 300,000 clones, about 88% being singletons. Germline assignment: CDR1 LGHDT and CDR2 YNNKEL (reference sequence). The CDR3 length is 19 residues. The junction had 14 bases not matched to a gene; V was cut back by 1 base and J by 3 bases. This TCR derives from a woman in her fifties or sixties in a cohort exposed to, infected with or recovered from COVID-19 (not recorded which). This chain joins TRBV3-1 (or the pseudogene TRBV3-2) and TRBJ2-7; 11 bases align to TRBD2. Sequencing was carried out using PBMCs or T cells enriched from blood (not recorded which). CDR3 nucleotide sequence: TGTGCCAGCAGCCAAGGAGGCCTCGGGACTAGCGGATCCGTCTACGAGCAGTACTTC. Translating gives CASSQGGLGTSGSVYEQYF.